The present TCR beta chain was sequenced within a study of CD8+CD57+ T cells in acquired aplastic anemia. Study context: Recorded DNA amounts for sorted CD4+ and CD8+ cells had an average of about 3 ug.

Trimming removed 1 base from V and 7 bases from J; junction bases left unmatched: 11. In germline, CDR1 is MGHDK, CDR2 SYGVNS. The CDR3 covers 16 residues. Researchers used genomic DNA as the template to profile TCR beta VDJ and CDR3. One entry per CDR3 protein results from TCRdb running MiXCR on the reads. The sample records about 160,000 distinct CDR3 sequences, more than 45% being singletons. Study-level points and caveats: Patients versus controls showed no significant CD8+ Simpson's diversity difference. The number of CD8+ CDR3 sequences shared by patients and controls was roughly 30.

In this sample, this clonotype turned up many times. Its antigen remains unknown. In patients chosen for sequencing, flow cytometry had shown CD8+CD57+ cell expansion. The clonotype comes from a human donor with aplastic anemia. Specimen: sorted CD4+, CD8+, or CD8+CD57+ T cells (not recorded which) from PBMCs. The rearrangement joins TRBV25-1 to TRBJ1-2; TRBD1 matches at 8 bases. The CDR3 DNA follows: TGTGCCAGCAGTGAATCCTTCCACACAGGGGGTCGTGGCTACACCTTC. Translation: CASSESFHTGGRGYTF.